A single sample gave rise to the 4 T cell receptor beta chains below, sequenced in a study of radiation and T cells in renal cell carcinoma. Noted time point: blood 2 weeks post-SBRT. Treatment: 15 Gy SBRT to primary tumor, nephrectomy 4 weeks later. Clones were read by immunoSEQ multiplex PCR, and TCRdb kept only the in-frame ones, dropping some. This sample has about 130,000 clones, with around 82% found just once. The input for sequencing was blood, taken from a patient whose treatment included radiotherapy and nephrectomy. These receptors originate from a man aged 50 to 59 with renal cell carcinoma.

The rearrangement links TRBV5-4 to TRBJ1-4; 9 positions match TRBD1. The CDR3 consists of 15 residues. The trim removed 0 bases at V and 3 bases at J, leaving 0 bases unmatched. CDR1 SGHNT and CDR2 YYREEE come from the germline V gene (reference sequence). CDR3 amino acids: CASSLGQGANEKLFF. CDR3 DNA sequence: TGTGCCAGCAGCTTGGGACAGGGGGCTAATGAAAAACTGTTTTTT.

V usage is TRBV10-3 and J usage is TRBJ1-5, with 11 bases identical to TRBD1. The CDR3 covers 17 residues. The germline V gene has CDR1 ENHRY and CDR2 SYGVKD. Trimming took 1 base from V and 5 from J; bases not matched to a gene: 7. The CDR3 here is CAISEYAGTGGDQPQHF. The DNA of the CDR3 is TGTGCCATCAGTGAGTACGCCGGGACAGGGGGGGATCAGCCCCAGCATTTT.

This chain links TRBV7-2 with TRBJ2-3; weak D call: TRBD1 (6 bases). V dropped 5 bases and J dropped 3 bases, with 15 bases sitting between them. The CDR3 extends over 15 amino acids. Germline V CDR1 and CDR2: SGHTA, FQGNSA. Here the CDR3 reads CASSRQGFGTDTQYF. DNA for the CDR3: TGTGCCAGCAGCCGCCAGGGGTTCGGGACAGATACGCAGTATTTT.

V usage is TRBV6-1 and J usage is TRBJ2-7; possible D gene TRBD1, 6 bases. Trimming pared 6 bases from V and 3 bases from J, leaving 18 bases between. Germline CDR1 and CDR2: MNHNS and SASEGT. CDR3 length: 15 amino acids. The CDR3 sequence: CASRATGTPIYEQYF. CDR3 in DNA: TGTGCCAGCAGGGCCACCGGGACACCTATCTACGAGCAGTACTTC.